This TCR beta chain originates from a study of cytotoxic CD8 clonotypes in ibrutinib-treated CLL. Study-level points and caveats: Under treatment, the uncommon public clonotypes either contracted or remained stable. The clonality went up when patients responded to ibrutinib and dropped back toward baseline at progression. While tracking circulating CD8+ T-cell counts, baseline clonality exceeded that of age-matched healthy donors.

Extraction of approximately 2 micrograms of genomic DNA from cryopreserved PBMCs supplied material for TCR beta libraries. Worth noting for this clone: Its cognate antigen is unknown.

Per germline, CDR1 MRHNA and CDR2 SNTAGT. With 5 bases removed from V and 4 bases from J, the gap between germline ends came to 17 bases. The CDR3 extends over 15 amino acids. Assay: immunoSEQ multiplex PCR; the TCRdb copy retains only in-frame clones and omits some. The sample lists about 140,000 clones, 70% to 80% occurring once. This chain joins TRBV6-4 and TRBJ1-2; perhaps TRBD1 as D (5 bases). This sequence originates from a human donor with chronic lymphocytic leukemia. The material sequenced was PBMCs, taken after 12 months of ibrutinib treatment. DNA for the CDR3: TGTGCCAGCAGTCCGGCCCGTGGAGGGGTCTATGGCTACACCTTC. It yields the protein CASSPARGGVYGYTF.